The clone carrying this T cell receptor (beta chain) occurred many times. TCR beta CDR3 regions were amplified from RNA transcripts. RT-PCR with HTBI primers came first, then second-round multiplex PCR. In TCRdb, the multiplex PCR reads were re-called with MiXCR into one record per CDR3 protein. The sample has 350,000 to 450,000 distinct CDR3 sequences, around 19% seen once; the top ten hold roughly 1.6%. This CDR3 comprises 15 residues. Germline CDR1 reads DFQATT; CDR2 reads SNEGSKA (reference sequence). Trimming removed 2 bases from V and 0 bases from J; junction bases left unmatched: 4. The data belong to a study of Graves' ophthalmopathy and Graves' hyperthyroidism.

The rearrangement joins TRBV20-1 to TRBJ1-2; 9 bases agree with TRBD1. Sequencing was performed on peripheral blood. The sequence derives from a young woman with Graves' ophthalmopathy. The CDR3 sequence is CSARRTGAANYGYTF. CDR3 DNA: TGCAGTGCTAGAAGGACAGGGGCGGCTAACTATGGCTACACCTTC.